The present T cell receptor (beta chain) was sequenced within a study of blood T cell repertoires in COVID-19. Study information: The United States, Italy and Spain were the sources of the acute and convalescent COVID-19 samples.

Clones were read by immunoSEQ multiplex PCR, and TCRdb kept only the in-frame ones, dropping some. This table has 50,000 to 60,000 clones, 90% appearing once. In germline, CDR1 is SGHRS, CDR2 YFSETQ. V lost 2 bases to trimming and J lost 2 bases; unmatched junction nucleotides: 5. The CDR3 runs 15 residues. Sequenced material: peripheral blood. The chain uses TRBV5-1 and TRBJ2-3; TRBD2 aligns across 7 bases. The sequence derives from a woman aged 80 or older with acute or convalescent COVID-19. The CDR3 spells CASSLSSGLTDTQYF. The DNA of the CDR3 is TGCGCCAGCAGCTTATCTAGCGGCCTCACAGATACGCAGTATTTT.